This T cell receptor (beta chain) was identified in a study of T cells in Graves' hyperthyroidism and ophthalmopathy (dated by TCRdb to between 2017 and 2020). Regarding the research as a whole: Peripheral blood samples were taken at the time of initial diagnosis, prior to any treatment. To identify TCR V-J signatures that set the groups apart, the researchers used a discovery cohort of about a hundred patients, made up of 43 with Graves' ophthalmopathy and some 56 with stable Graves' hyperthyroidism. Prospective prediction of ophthalmopathy was tested in an independent validation cohort consisting of fewer than 20 hyperthyroidism patients and some 16 patients who later progressed to ophthalmopathy. The paper reports TCR Vbeta CDR3 sequencing of about 140 peripheral blood samples: approximately 43 ophthalmopathy, under 85 hyperthyroidism and approximately 17 progressor patients. The 90 to 100 discovery patients were randomly split 7:3 into training and test sets. After blood sampling, hyperthyroidism patients were treated with methimazole at a starting dose of 30 mg daily, and ophthalmopathy patients were treated with high-dose intravenous methylprednisolone. In about 6 Graves' hyperthyroidism patients, the study also compared T-cell repertoires from thyroid tissue with T-cell repertoires from blood. Results and caveats for the whole study, not just this receptor: Blood samples also contained most of the expanded thyroid clonotypes (frequency above 0.001), which suggests that blood repertoires may reflect thyroid immune responses. A model built on a 13 V-J signature distinguished ophthalmopathy from stable hyperthyroidism, reaching around 87% sensitivity and around 81% specificity in cross-validation and 80%/75% in testing. No statistical method was used to set the sample size in advance, and investigators knew the group allocation. During validation, the model predicted progression to ophthalmopathy a median of around 7 months ahead of onset, with approximately 70% sensitivity and 72% to 85% specificity.

The TCR beta CDR3 regions were amplified from the RNA transcripts. The first round of RT-PCR for the TCR CDR3 was performed with the HTBI primer set and the Qiagen OneStep RT-PCR kit. Libraries were constructed in a second round of multiplex PCR, after which size selection and purification were carried out. Libraries were sequenced paired-end with 100 bp reads on an Illumina HiSeq2000. Regarding the original processing steps: Raw data were processed with SOAPnuke, discarding reads with adapters, uncalled bases, mean Phred below 15, or no exact constant-primer or identifier match. High-quality paired reads were merged with COPE v1.2.5, and unique nucleotide sequences were defined as clonotypes. MiTCR v1.1 was used to align clonotypes to the IMGT TRBV, TRBD and TRBJ reference segments. Only V-J combinations with frequency above 0.0001, covering roughly 99% of repertoires, were analysed. A TCS score was defined as the ratio of F50 (clonal expansion) to E x V (chaos), with BLOSUM62-based TCRdist applied between CDR3 peptides within each V-J. Welch's t-statistics and random forest reduced several hundred V-J features to some 14, which were used in a naive Bayes classifier (R e1071). TCRdb ran its own pipeline on the public reads, namely fastp trimming at Q25 and MiXCR clone calling, and kept in-frame beta chains. Rows merge per CDR3 protein into single entries with the most common DNA and genes. None of the V and J calls come from the authors' own analysis; TCRdb made them. The sample table shows some 490,000 distinct CDR3 sequences, and 20% to 25% are seen once. Around 54% of the sample is in the top ten clones.

In the ophthalmopathy patients, disease was moderately to severely active, with a Clinical Activity Score of 3 or more, a NOSPECS grade of 4 or more, and a duration of less than 3 months. Any patient with an uncontrolled infection, another autoimmune disease, pregnancy or lactation was excluded. Diagnoses relied on clinical symptoms, serum thyroxine and TRAb, thyroid ultrasound and orbital computed tomography. Ficoll-Paque density gradient centrifugation was used to isolate PBMCs from about 9 ml of fresh peripheral blood. Trizol reagent was used to extract total RNA, and RNA quality was then checked on an Agilent 2100 Bioanalyzer. Trimming removed 4 bases from V and 1 base from J; the gene matches leave 11 bases unexplained. Taken from the germline V gene, the CDR1 and CDR2 loops are SGHDT and YYEEEE. The CDR3 starts with the cysteine, ends with the phenylalanine, and has 16 residues. The only DNA kept is the CDR3, 48 bases in frame from the first base.

As concerns this clonotype: The target of this receptor is not known. No quality values exist for individual bases; no much larger clone is one base distant.

The sequenced sample consisted of blood. Rearrangement joined TRBV5-6 to TRBJ2-7; TRBD1 aligns with 7 central bases. This clonotype was sampled from a woman in her 70s with Graves' ophthalmopathy. The CDR3 protein is CASSRKGAALSYEQYF. In nucleotides, the sequence is TGTGCCAGCAGCCGTAAGGGGGCCGCCCTGTCCTACGAGCAGTACTTC.